This T cell receptor (beta chain) originates from a study of blood T cell repertoires in COVID-19. As for the study in general: Samples taken during acute and convalescent COVID-19 were collected in the United States, Italy and Spain. T cells, B-cell-depleted T cells, or PBMCs supplied cDNA or gDNA.

In the authors' workflow: Nucleated cell number was recorded as an estimate derived from reference gene primer amplification. Assay: immunoSEQ multiplex PCR; the TCRdb copy retains only in-frame clones and omits some. The DNA was the basis for D and trimming; V, J and clone size are from that table. The sample shows approximately 170,000 clones, more than 75% of them seen only once. The receptor's source is a man between 18 and 35 years old with active or convalescent COVID-19. Sequenced sample: peripheral blood.

CDR3 sequence (DNA): TGTGCCAGCAGTTTACGGGTCCCCTACGAGCAGTACTTC. It yields the protein CASSLRVPYEQYF. The rearrangement joins TRBV27 to TRBJ2-7; D uncertain. The germline V gene encodes CDR1 MNHEY and CDR2 SMNVEV (reference sequence). The CDR3 runs 13 residues. Trimming pared 2 bases from V and 2 bases from J, leaving 7 bases between.